This T cell receptor (beta chain) is from a study of T cell changes during pregnancy in multiple sclerosis. Sequenced by immunoSEQ multiplex PCR; TCRdb stores in-frame clones only, minus some. The data hold more than 45,000 clones, with approximately 90% observed a single time. With 4 bases removed from V and 1 base from J, the gap between germline ends came to 10 bases. Germline V gives CDR1 MNHNY, CDR2 SVGAGI (reference sequence). This CDR3 contains 14 residues. The clonotype comes from a female donor with multiple sclerosis, enrolled in a pregnancy study. Sequenced material: CD4+ T cells from peripheral blood mononuclear cells, taken after pregnancy. The chain combines TRBV6-6 with TRBJ1-1; D unclear. Here the CDR3 reads CASSSDLWNTEAFF. The CDR3 nucleotides read TGTGCCAGCAGTTCGGACTTGTGGAACACTGAAGCTTTCTTT.